The next 5 T cell receptor beta chains were all read from a single sample in a study of cytomegalovirus exposure and HLA in healthy donors (dated 2017 in TCRdb). The library was made by the immunoSEQ multiplex PCR assay. For the multiplex PCR, a mixture combining 60 forward primers for TCR Vbeta segments and 13 reverse primers for TCR Jbeta segments was used. The immuneACCESS repertoire file appears here via TCRdb, limited to in-frame rearrangements. These files lack a portion of the clones; in checked studies, under half of the deficit traces to unresolved V genes, and the cause of the others is not known. The sample has under 150,000 clones on record, roughly 83% of them singletons. The ten largest make up approximately 2.8% of the sample. The sample taken for sequencing was PBMCs. The receptors here all came from a female donor in good health and CMV-seronegative.

The V call is TRBV10-3, the J call TRBJ2-3; 7 nucleotides align to TRBD2. Germline V gene data show CDR1 as ENHRY and CDR2 as SYGVKD. The CDR3 sequence is 14 residues long. The V and J ends lost 0 bases and 7 bases, in that order; junction bases with no gene match: 4. CDR3: CAISESGGGNTQYF. The CDR3 DNA reads as TGTGCCATCAGTGAGTCCGGGGGAGGGAATACGCAGTATTTT.

This chain uses TRBV7-8 with TRBJ2-5, with D unclear. CDR3 length: 13 residues. The V end lost 5 bases, the J end lost 7 bases, and 14 bases lay between the germline ends. Per the germline V gene, CDR1 is SGHVS and CDR2 is FQNEAQ. CDR3: CASSIQEERTQYF. In DNA form, the CDR3 reads TGTGCCAGCAGCATCCAAGAGGAGCGGACCCAGTACTTC.

This clone was recorded a few times. The chain carries TRBV27 and TRBJ1-5, with D unclear. The CDR3 length is 16 residues. Germline lookup yields CDR1 MNHEY and CDR2 SMNVEV (reference sequence). V lost 0 bases and J 0 bases, leaving 9 bases between the germline ends. CDR3 sequence: CASSLSGTYSNQPQHF. CDR3 nucleotides: TGTGCCAGCAGTTTATCGGGCACCTATAGCAATCAGCCCCAGCATTTT.

The rearrangement links TRBV7-2 to TRBJ2-6; no clear D. V lost 8 bases to trimming and J lost 2 bases, with 7 bases between them. Germline values: CDR1 SGHTA, CDR2 FQGNSA. CDR3 length: 13 residues. The CDR3 nucleotides are TGTGCCAGCGCTGGAGCTGGGGCCAACGTCCTGACTTTC. Its translation is CASAGAGANVLTF.

Points on this clone: At one end, the junction sequence differs from germline, possibly due to a read error. The chain recombines TRBV7-9 with TRBJ2-1; D is perhaps TRBD1 (6 bases). The CDR3 covers 15 residues. Germline loops: CDR1 SEHNR, CDR2 FQNEAQ (reference sequence). CDR3 nucleotide sequence: TGTTCCAGCAGCTTCGGACAGAATTACTACAATGAGCAGTTCTTC. Translating gives CSSSFGQNYYNEQFF.